The 8 T cell receptor beta chains below come from one sample, sequenced in a study of blood T cell repertoires in COVID-19. Sequencing used immunoSEQ multiplex PCR; TCRdb keeps in-frame clones, though not all of them. The sample lists around 260,000 clones; roughly 90% were seen once. The sequenced sample was peripheral blood. The receptors were sampled from a young man with active or convalescent COVID-19.

This clone was seen once. The chain links TRBV6-5 to TRBJ1-2; D is uncertain. V dropped 1 base and J dropped 4 bases, with 13 bases sitting between them. CDR1 is MNHEY and CDR2 is SVGAGI in the germline V gene. CDR3 length: 15 residues. CDR3 DNA: TGTGCCAGCAGTTACTTTCGGGGAGACATCTATGGCTACACCTTC. The encoded protein is CASSYFRGDIYGYTF.

V and J are TRBV6-5 and TRBJ2-1; 11 bases line up with TRBD2. V gave up 7 bases and J gave up 4 bases; unmatched junction bases: 3. The CDR3 is 14 residues long. CDR1 and CDR2 from the germline V gene are MNHEY and SVGAGI. CDR3 DNA: TGTGCCAGCAAAACTAGCGGGGGATACAATGAGCAGTTCTTC. It is translated as CASKTSGGYNEQFF.

The V call is TRBV18, the J call TRBJ2-5, with 14 bases that match TRBD2. The CDR3 sequence is 17 residues long. V shed 1 base, J shed 5 bases, and the junction held 6 bases outside the gene matches. CDR1 and CDR2 (germline): KGHSH, LQKENI. DNA of the CDR3: TGTGCCAGCTCACCACGAGGGACTAGCGGGAGAGGGGAGACCCAGTACTTC. Protein sequence: CASSPRGTSGRGETQYF. The variable domain in full, with the rest retrieved from reference TRBV18 and TRBJ2-5, is NAGVMQNPRHLVRRRGQEARLRCSPMKGHSHVYWYRQLPEEGLKFMVYLQKENIIDESGMPKERFSAEFPKEGPSILRIQQVVRGDSAAYFCASSPRGTSGRGETQYFGPGTRLLVL.

The V gene is TRBV7-2, the J gene TRBJ2-1; TRBD1 might be the D (5 bases). V lost 2 bases and J 0 bases, leaving 8 bases between the germline ends. Germline V gene lookup returns CDR1 SGHTA and CDR2 FQGNSA. The CDR3 is 15 residues long. This chain's CDR3 is CASSLYRSSYNEQFF. Here the CDR3 DNA reads TGTGCCAGCAGCTTATACAGGAGCTCCTACAATGAGCAGTTCTTC.

This rearrangement joins TRBV6-5 to TRBJ2-6; 8 nucleotides match TRBD1. This CDR3 is 13 amino acids long. Germline CDR1 is MNHEY and CDR2 is SVGAGI. The CDR3 spells CPETGAGANVLTF. CDR3 nucleotide sequence: TGTCCCGAGACAGGGGCTGGGGCCAACGTCCTGACTTTC.

The table lists this clone with many counts. V gene TRBV6-5 combines with J gene TRBJ2-3; 8 bases align to TRBD1. From germline, CDR1 is MNHEY and CDR2 SVGAGI. The CDR3 consists of 15 residues. Losses at the gene ends were 7 bases for V and 4 bases for J; bases not matched to a gene: 10. CDR3 residues: CASTAWTGSSDTQYF. The CDR3 nucleotides are TGTGCCAGCACTGCGTGGACAGGGAGTTCAGATACGCAGTATTTT.

As to this clone: Other DNA variants within this sample encode the same CDR3. This chain uses TRBV11-2 with TRBJ1-5, with unresolved D. Trimming pared 1 base from V and 1 base from J, leaving 5 bases between. Germline CDR1 and CDR2: SGHAT and FQNNGV. CDR3 length equals 14 residues. CDR3 bases: TGTGCCAGCAGCTTAGGAGGGAGCAATCAGCCCCAGCATTTT. It translates to CASSLGGSNQPQHF.

The rearrangement uses TRBV28 and TRBJ2-1; maybe TRBD1 (6 bases). CDR1 MDHEN and CDR2 SYDVKM come from the germline V gene. This CDR3 has 13 amino acids. Between the trimmed V and J ends, which lost 6 bases and 5 bases, there was a span of 11 bases. CDR3 protein: CASRRTANNEQFF. The CDR3 DNA sequence: TGTGCCAGCAGGAGGACAGCTAACAATGAGCAGTTCTTC.